A selection of T cell receptor beta chains follows, all from one sample in a study of naive and memory T cell subsets. TCRdb re-called the UMI-ligation and nested PCR reads through MiXCR, storing one row per CDR3 protein. The sample has 95,000 to 150,000 distinct CDR3 sequences; roughly 32% are singletons. The sequencing input was central memory CD4+ T cells from blood. Receptors were obtained from a human donor in good health. Both conserved end residues are part of each CDR3. D genes are given only for firm matches. Only part of the rows carry a size: once, few, many, or a class if the clone is expanded.

-	TRBD2	TRBJ2-5	TRBV2	CASSLTGGVEETQYF	TGTGCCAGCAGCCTGACCGGGGGGGTAGAAGAGACCCAGTACTTC
-	TRBD1	TRBJ2-7	TRBV19	CASAGQGSYEQYF	TGTGCCAGTGCTGGACAGGGCTCCTACGAGCAGTACTTC
-	-	TRBJ2-2	TRBV2	CASSDPGANTGELFF	TGTGCCAGCAGTGATCCAGGGGCTAACACCGGGGAGCTGTTTTTT
-	TRBD2	TRBJ2-7	TRBV20-1	CSATKPTSGRGYEQYF	TGCAGTGCTACTAAACCGACTAGCGGGAGGGGCTACGAGCAGTACTTC
few	-	TRBJ2-4	TRBV20-1	CSATILGRNIQYF	TGCAGTGCTACGATACTAGGAAGAAACATTCAGTACTTC
-	-	TRBJ2-1	TRBV6-2/TRBV6-3	CASSPYNEQFF	TGTGCCAGCAGCCCCTACAATGAGCAGTTCTTC
few	TRBD1	TRBJ2-4	TRBV3-1	CASSHSTGGHIQYF	TGTGCCAGCAGCCACTCAACAGGGGGCCACATTCAGTACTTC
-	-	TRBJ1-5	TRBV2	CASSEEKGVNQPQHF	TGTGCCAGCAGTGAAGAGAAAGGGGTTAATCAGCCCCAGCATTTT
-	TRBD2	TRBJ2-1	TRBV2	CASSLLAGNAGEQFF	TGTGCCAGCAGTCTACTAGCGGGCAACGCGGGGGAGCAGTTCTTC
many	-	TRBJ2-1	TRBV9	CASSVDPGTSGREQFF	TGTGCCAGCAGCGTAGACCCCGGGACTTCAGGTAGGGAGCAGTTCTTC
few	-	TRBJ2-7	TRBV3-1	CASSQRTQSRWGEQYF	TGTGCCAGCAGCCAGCGGACACAATCTCGATGGGGCGAGCAGTACTTC
-	-	TRBJ2-7	TRBV5-5	CASSLTGTDYEQYF	TGTGCCAGCAGCTTGACAGGGACGGACTACGAGCAGTACTTC
-	TRBD2	TRBJ2-4	TRBV20-1	CSARDYVRAGGGKNIQYF	TGCAGTGCTAGAGATTACGTAAGAGCGGGGGGTGGCAAAAACATTCAGTACTTC
many	TRBD1	TRBJ1-6	TRBV7-2	CASSFQGTGFYNSPLHF	TGTGCCAGCAGCTTTCAGGGGACAGGTTTTTATAATTCACCCCTCCACTTT
-	-	TRBJ2-4	TRBV28	CASSPLRATGGKNIQYF	TGTGCCAGCAGTCCCCTCAGGGCTACCGGAGGCAAAAACATTCAGTACTTC
-	-	TRBJ1-4	TRBV18	CASSPGINEKLFF	TGTGCCAGCTCACCAGGAATTAATGAAAAACTGTTTTTT
few	TRBD2	TRBJ2-1	TRBV15	CATSRGGLDDNEQFF	TGTGCCACCAGCCGAGGGGGACTAGATGACAATGAGCAGTTCTTC
few	TRBD1	TRBJ1-1	TRBV7-2	CASSRNRGTEAFF	TGTGCCAGCAGCCGTAACAGGGGAACTGAAGCTTTCTTT
many	TRBD1	TRBJ1-1	TRBV20-1	CSAKPPGGTEAFF	TGCAGTGCCAAGCCTCCAGGGGGCACTGAAGCTTTCTTT
-	TRBD2	TRBJ2-1	TRBV18	CASSRGSGDGEQFF	TGTGCCAGCTCACGCGGTAGCGGGGACGGTGAGCAGTTCTTC
-	-	TRBJ2-2	TRBV7-2	CASSFSGRVHLQTGELFF	TGTGCCAGCAGCTTCTCTGGTCGGGTACACTTACAGACCGGGGAGCTGTTTTTT
-	-	TRBJ2-6	TRBV20-1	CSARDFSQGTFSGANVLTF	TGCAGTGCTAGAGATTTTTCCCAGGGAACCTTCTCTGGGGCCAACGTCCTGACTTTC
-	TRBD1	TRBJ2-3	TRBV30	CAWTQGTGWTDTQYF	TGTGCCTGGACTCAGGGGACAGGTTGGACAGATACGCAGTATTTT
few	TRBD2	TRBJ2-7	TRBV7-6	CASSIEGLAGYEQYF	TGTGCCAGCAGCATAGAGGGACTAGCGGGCTACGAGCAGTACTTC
-	TRBD2	TRBJ2-1	TRBV4-1	CASSQDLATSGRNEQFF	TGCGCCAGCAGCCAAGATCTCGCGACTAGCGGGCGGAATGAGCAGTTCTTC
-	-	TRBJ1-1	TRBV18	CASSPHPGLEAVGTEAFF	TGTGCCAGCTCACCACACCCGGGGCTCGAGGCTGTGGGCACTGAAGCTTTCTTT
few	-	TRBJ1-5	TRBV29-1	CSVAGGPNQPQHF	TGCAGCGTGGCGGGGGGACCCAATCAGCCCCAGCATTTT
few	TRBD1	TRBJ2-3	TRBV10-3	CAIRDGTGGAADTQYF	TGTGCCATCAGAGATGGGACAGGGGGTGCGGCAGATACGCAGTATTTT
few	-	TRBJ1-5	TRBV29-1	CSVSHSRGNQPQHF	TGCAGCGTATCACACTCCCGGGGCAATCAGCCCCAGCATTTT
-	-	TRBJ1-3	TRBV7-2	CASRLDSSGNTIYF	TGTGCCAGCCGACTGGACAGCTCTGGAAACACCATATATTTT
-	-	TRBJ2-3	TRBV20-1	CSAREGWVYRAGPTDTQYF	TGCAGTGCTAGGGAAGGTTGGGTTTACAGGGCAGGCCCCACAGATACGCAGTATTTT
few	-	TRBJ2-3	TRBV20-1	CSARRVAQTADTQYF	TGCAGTGCTCGTAGGGTAGCGCAAACGGCAGATACGCAGTATTTT
few	TRBD2	TRBJ2-3	TRBV9	CASSVRTSVSTDTQYF	TGTGCCAGCAGCGTAAGGACTAGCGTCAGCACAGATACGCAGTATTTT
-	-	TRBJ2-5	TRBV6-2/TRBV6-3	CASSYSSQGYETQYF	TGTGCCAGCAGTTACTCGAGTCAGGGATACGAGACCCAGTACTTC
-	TRBD2	TRBJ2-1	TRBV3-1	CASSPRGSGGALHEQFF	TGTGCCAGCAGCCCGCGCGGTAGCGGGGGGGCTTTACATGAGCAGTTCTTC
few	-	TRBJ2-7	TRBV20-1	CSASGLVYEQYF	TGCAGTGCTAGCGGCTTAGTCTACGAGCAGTACTTC
-	TRBD2	TRBJ2-2	TRBV5-4	CASSLNPSLQRDITGELFF	TGTGCCAGCAGTCTTAACCCCTCCCTACAGCGGGATATCACCGGGGAGCTGTTTTTT
few	-	TRBJ1-2	TRBV24-1	CATDRKTTNYGYTF	TGTGCCACCGATCGAAAAACGACTAACTATGGCTACACCTTC
-	-	TRBJ2-2	TRBV28	CASSLEIGELFF	TGTGCCAGCAGTTTAGAGATCGGGGAGCTGTTTTTT
-	-	TRBJ2-1	TRBV6-5	CASSPRGASSYNEQFF	TGTGCCAGCAGTCCGAGGGGGGCCAGCTCCTACAATGAGCAGTTCTTC
-	TRBD2	TRBJ2-2	TRBV28	CASSRRTSGTGELFF	TGTGCCAGCAGCAGACGGACTAGCGGCACCGGGGAGCTGTTTTTT
many	-	TRBJ2-7	TRBV20-1	CSATRLLNPYEQYF	TGCAGTGCCACTCGACTCCTCAATCCCTACGAGCAGTACTTC
few	-	TRBJ1-4	TRBV11-2	CASSTGQPRKFF	TGTGCCAGCAGCACGGGACAACCAAGGAAGTTTTTT
many	-	TRBJ2-4	TRBV28	CASSPTSLSKNIQYF	TGTGCCAGCAGCCCGACTAGTTTGTCCAAAAACATTCAGTACTTC
-	-	TRBJ1-3	TRBV29-1	CSVDTGLSGNTIYF	TGCAGCGTTGATACAGGCCTCTCTGGAAACACCATATATTTT
few	-	TRBJ2-3	TRBV20-1	CSASVLGATDTQYF	TGCAGTGCTAGCGTGCTGGGGGCAACAGATACGCAGTATTTT
few	TRBD2	TRBJ2-1	TRBV5-1	CASSLDKGPGLAAHNEQFF	TGCGCCAGCAGCTTGGATAAGGGACCGGGACTAGCGGCCCACAATGAGCAGTTCTTC
few	TRBD1	TRBJ2-4	TRBV29-1	CSATGGIKNIQYF	TGCAGCGCCACAGGGGGCATAAAAAACATTCAGTACTTC
-	TRBD2	TRBJ2-7	TRBV20-1	CSAERETYEQYF	TGCAGTGCAGAGCGGGAGACCTACGAGCAGTACTTC
-	-	TRBJ1-2	TRBV7-9	CASSWTANYGYTF	TGTGCCAGCAGCTGGACAGCGAACTATGGCTACACCTTC
few	-	TRBJ2-2	TRBV30	CAWIGSLNTGELFF	TGTGCCTGGATTGGTTCCCTGAACACCGGGGAGCTGTTTTTT
-	TRBD2	TRBJ2-3	TRBV19	CASRGGGGPDTQYF	TGTGCCAGCCGCGGGGGGGGAGGGCCCGATACGCAGTATTTT